The next 17 T cell receptor beta chains were all read from a single sample in a study of blood T cell repertoires in COVID-19. The method was immunoSEQ multiplex PCR; TCRdb's version includes in-frame clones alone and lacks a portion of them. The table has a few hundred thousand clones, roughly 85% seen once. The sample consisted of PBMCs or T cells enriched from blood (not recorded which). The receptor set was obtained from a woman between 45 and 65 years old who had recovered from COVID-19.

In its sample, this clone was seen once. The chain joins TRBV2 to TRBJ1-2; D perhaps matches TRBD1 (6 bases). CDR1 and CDR2 from the germline V gene are SNHLY and FYNNEI. Trimming pared 3 bases from V and 3 bases from J, leaving 8 bases between. This CDR3 spans 13 amino acids. The CDR3 reads CASSDRGDYGYTF. For the CDR3, the DNA is TGTGCCAGCAGTGACAGGGGCGACTATGGCTACACCTTC. Drawing the rest from reference TRBV2 and TRBJ1-2, the complete variable domain is EPEVTQTPSHQVTQMGQEVILRCVPISNHLYFYWYRQILGQKVEFLVSFYNNEISEKSEIFDDQFSVERPDGSNFTLKIRSTKLEDSAMYFCASSDRGDYGYTFGSGTRLTVV.

This clone was seen a handful of times. The J gene is TRBJ2-2, the V gene TRBV2; TRBD1 matches 7 bases. V lost 6 bases, J lost 5 bases, and 3 bases stayed unmatched. From germline, CDR1 is SNHLY and CDR2 FYNNEI. The CDR3 length is 13 residues. In DNA, the CDR3 is TGTGCCAGCAGCTTCAGGGGGACCGGGGAGCTGTTTTTT. As protein: CASSFRGTGELFF.

This rearrangement joins TRBV6-6 to TRBJ2-1, with 9 bases lining up with TRBD2. With 9 bases clipped from V and 7 bases from J, the junction kept 10 bases outside the gene matches. The CDR3 is 14 amino acids. Per germline, CDR1 MNHNY and CDR2 SVGAGI (reference sequence). The CDR3 coding sequence is TGTGCCAGTCTTAGCGGGAGACATCGGAATGAGCAGTTCTTC. Protein sequence: CASLSGRHRNEQFF.

The rearrangement uses TRBV28 and TRBJ2-3; no definite D call. This CDR3 is built from 11 residues. Germline V lookup: CDR1 MDHEN, CDR2 SYDVKM. The V gene lost 7 bases and the J gene lost 3 bases, with 5 bases spanning the gap. This CDR3 is CASTGTDTQYF. DNA for the CDR3: TGTGCCAGCACCGGGACAGATACGCAGTATTTT.

The chain uses TRBV3-1 (or the pseudogene TRBV3-2) and TRBJ1-1; 9 bases map to TRBD1. CDR1 is LGHDT and CDR2 is YNNKEL in the germline V gene (reference sequence). Trimming cost V 5 bases and J 4 bases; bases outside gene matches: 5. The CDR3 runs 14 residues. The CDR3 DNA reads TGTGCCAGCAGCTCAGGGACAGGGCGCACTGAAGCTTTCTTT. Its protein is CASSSGTGRTEAFF.

V usage is TRBV11-2 and J usage is TRBJ2-7, with TRBD2 matching over 8 bases. The junction had 11 bases not matched to a gene; V was cut back by 5 bases and J by 5 bases. This CDR3 contains 15 residues. Germline V gene sequence: CDR1 SGHAT, CDR2 FQNNGV. CDR3 loop: CASSPRGREVHEQYF. Here the CDR3 DNA reads TGTGCCAGCAGCCCCCGCGGGCGGGAGGTTCACGAGCAGTACTTC.

The chain links TRBV19 to TRBJ1-5, with TRBD1 matching over 7 bases. Losses at the gene ends were 7 bases for V and 3 bases for J; bases not matched to a gene: 6. Germline assignment: CDR1 LNHDA and CDR2 SQIVND (reference sequence). This CDR3 is built from 14 residues. CDR3 sequence (DNA): TGTGCCAGTAATTCCGGGACAGCCAATCAGCCCCAGCATTTT. Translation: CASNSGTANQPQHF.

V gene TRBV9 combines with J gene TRBJ1-4; D is uncertain. Germline CDR1 is SGDLS and CDR2 is YYNGEE. The V end lost 4 bases, the J end lost 4 bases, and 14 bases lay between the germline ends. The CDR3 is 15 residues long. CDR3 DNA sequence: TGTGCCAGCAGCCTGGCGGGAGGCCTTAATGAAAAACTGTTTTTT. It codes for CASSLAGGLNEKLFF.

J is TRBJ2-1 and V is TRBV25-1, with 8 bases identical to TRBD2. CDR3 length equals 16 residues. CDR1 is MGHDK, CDR2 SYGVNS, per germline. V lost 5 bases, J lost 3 bases, and 9 bases stayed unmatched. The CDR3 spells CASSRAGVLSYNEQFF. Written as DNA, the CDR3 is TGTGCCAGCAGTCGAGCGGGAGTCCTCAGCTACAATGAGCAGTTCTTC.

The V and J genes are TRBV6-5 and TRBJ1-2, with D tentatively TRBD1 (5 bases). The V gene lost 5 bases and the J gene lost 0 bases, with 7 bases spanning the gap. The CDR3 sequence is 13 residues long. CDR1 and CDR2 (germline): MNHEY, SVGAGI. The CDR3 coding sequence is TGTGCCAGCAGTCCAGGGCCTAACTATGGCTACACCTTC. This encodes CASSPGPNYGYTF.

The chain carries TRBV5-1 and TRBJ2-7; 8 nucleotides align to TRBD1. This CDR3 comprises 15 residues. J was trimmed by 2 bases and V by 0 bases; bases with no gene match: 4. In germline, CDR1 is SGHRS, CDR2 YFSETQ. CDR3 in DNA: TGCGCCAGCAGCTTGGGGGCAGGGGGCACCTACGAGCAGTACTTC. Protein sequence: CASSLGAGGTYEQYF.

The V call is TRBV28, the J call TRBJ1-2, with 7 nucleotides matching TRBD1. The CDR3 loop spans 15 amino acids. V shed 1 base, J shed 6 bases, and the junction held 8 bases outside the gene matches. The germline gives CDR1 MDHEN, CDR2 SYDVKM. The CDR3 region has the DNA TGTGCCAGCAGTTTATACGGAAAGACAGGGAATGGCTACACCTTC. It specifies CASSLYGKTGNGYTF.

The CDR3 is CASSLEADNEQFF. The CDR3 DNA reads TGTGCCAGCAGTTTAGAGGCGGATAATGAGCAGTTCTTC. The genes are TRBV28 and TRBJ2-1; unclear D gene. V dropped 2 bases and J dropped 7 bases, with 9 bases sitting between them. Germline CDR1 MDHEN, CDR2 SYDVKM. The CDR3 has 13 residues.

The chain links TRBV2 to TRBJ1-1; D is uncertain. Between the trimmed V and J ends, which lost 4 bases and 5 bases, there was a span of 11 bases. The CDR3 spans 13 residues. The germline gives CDR1 SNHLY, CDR2 FYNNEI. CDR3 sequence reads: CASSGPKWTEAFF. The CDR3 DNA follows: TGTGCCAGCAGTGGGCCCAAGTGGACTGAAGCTTTCTTT.

V is TRBV3-1 (or the pseudogene TRBV3-2) and J is TRBJ2-7; D might be TRBD2 (6 bases). Trimming cost V 0 bases and J 5 bases, with 8 bases left between them. Germline CDR1 is LGHDT and CDR2 is YNNKEL (reference sequence). CDR3 length: 13 amino acids. CDR3 DNA sequence: TGTGCCAGCAGCCAAGAACGGGGGAACGAGCAGTACTTC. It translates to CASSQERGNEQYF.

The CDR3 is CASSTFGTVNSDTQYF. CDR3 nucleotides: TGTGCCAGCAGTACCTTTGGGACAGTTAATTCAGATACGCAGTATTTT. The V and J genes are TRBV28 and TRBJ2-3, with TRBD1 matching 7 bases. With V trimmed by 5 bases and J by 4 bases, 12 bases remained unmatched. This CDR3 has 16 residues. Per the germline V gene, CDR1 is MDHEN and CDR2 is SYDVKM.

This clone was seen only once. The chain has TRBV19 and TRBJ1-1; maybe TRBD1 (6 bases). The CDR3 contains 12 residues. The V and J ends lost 4 bases and 8 bases respectively, with 11 bases between them. The germline gives CDR1 LNHDA, CDR2 SQIVND (reference sequence). CDR3 nucleotides: TGTGCCAGTAGTACGGACAGCAAAGAAGCTTTCTTT. Its protein is CASSTDSKEAFF.